There are a few counts of the clone carrying this TCR beta chain. Its antigen is undetermined. In the authors' methods: For the immunoSEQ data, sequences were junction-only without quality scores, so filtering differed. Profiled with immunoSEQ multiplex PCR; TCRdb holds only in-frame clones, not every one. V and J calls and clone size are as listed in that table; D and trimming were resolved from the DNA. The table has nearly 1,000,000 clones, over 75% seen once. The sample is drawn from a study of shared clonotypes between healthy human individuals. About the study: Aged between 18 and 49, the donors were a couple of women and three men.

CDR1 and CDR2 from the germline V gene are SGHRS and YFSETQ. The CDR3 length is 16 residues. V was pared by 2 bases and J by 0 bases, with 15 bases between. Notes on the study in general: What limited the represented genetic and exposure-history diversity was the small number of donors.

The rearrangement uses TRBV5-1 and TRBJ2-7, with D tentatively TRBD1 (6 bases). Sample: memory CD4+ T cells sorted from blood. As for subset: CD45RA-negative fraction. This sequence originates from a man between 18 and 35 years old in good health. The CDR3 loop reads CASSFRAQGFSYEQYF. The CDR3, as DNA: TGCGCCAGCAGCTTTAGGGCACAGGGTTTCTCCTACGAGCAGTACTTC.